The clone carrying this T cell receptor (beta chain) has a handful of counts. This specimen comes from a study of T cells in Graves' hyperthyroidism and ophthalmopathy. Amplified TCR beta CDR3 regions came from RNA transcripts. The HTBI primer set drove a first-round RT-PCR of the TCR CDR3. TCRdb independently ran MiXCR on the multiplex PCR reads; one entry per CDR3 protein. The profile covers some 770,000 distinct CDR3 sequences, with 16% appearing a single time and 8.4% taken by the ten largest. Germline V gives CDR1 GTSNPN, CDR2 SVGIG (reference sequence). CDR3 length: 15 amino acids. V was clipped by 2 bases and J by 7 bases, with 15 bases between them. Patients aged 18 to 65 had newly diagnosed hyperthyroidism lasting under 2 months. Exclusion criteria comprised uncontrolled infection, other autoimmune disease, pregnancy or lactation.

The material sequenced was blood. The chain uses TRBV30 and TRBJ1-6; no clear D gene. The sequence was obtained from a man younger than 35 with Graves' hyperthyroidism. CDR3 in amino acids: CAWSPIGRVNSPLHF. The CDR3 DNA is TGTGCCTGGAGTCCCATCGGCCGTGTAAATTCACCCCTCCACTTT.